Described below is a single T cell receptor beta chain sequence and its context. These data are taken from a study of Ad26.COV2.S vaccination and SARS-CoV-2 variants. Documented treatment: roughly 18 received Ad26.COV2.S at low or high dose, single or two shots; several received placebo; per-sample allocation not given. The samples date from day 63 after the first vaccine or placebo injection. This CDR3 is 16 amino acids long. V lost 1 base to trimming and J lost 5 bases; unmatched junction nucleotides: 7. The V gene's germline CDR1 is LNHDA and CDR2 SQIVND (reference sequence). TCRdb keeps only in-frame clones here, not all; method: immunoSEQ multiplex PCR. The sample has hundreds of thousands of clones, roughly 90% seen once.

The TCR was taken from a person aged 18 to 59 who received the Ad26.COV2.S COVID-19 vaccine or a placebo. The chain carries TRBV19 and TRBJ2-5; 10 nucleotides line up with TRBD2. Specimen: peripheral blood, collected in a trial of Ad26.COV2.S vaccine versus placebo. This CDR3 is CASSIAPAGGHETQYF. CDR3 nucleotide sequence: TGTGCCAGTAGTATAGCACCAGCGGGGGGGCACGAGACCCAGTACTTC.